Shown below are 5 T cell receptor beta chains from a single sample sequenced in a study of T cell responses to AZD1222 COVID-19 vaccine. Some clones are missing from TCRdb's copy, which holds only in-frame ones; the method was immunoSEQ multiplex PCR. The sample shows around 100,000 clones, 91% of them seen only once. This specimen consisted of peripheral blood, obtained on day 0 of AZD1222 vaccination. Receptors were obtained from an adult in good health.

This rearrangement joins TRBV5-1 to TRBJ1-2; D is perhaps TRBD1 (6 bases). The germline V gene has CDR1 SGHRS and CDR2 YFSETQ. The CDR3 sequence is 13 residues long. V was trimmed by 2 bases and J by 6 bases, leaving 11 bases between them. The DNA of the CDR3 is TGCGCCAGCAGCTTTACGGGGGCCGATGGCTACACCTTC. Translating it yields CASSFTGADGYTF.

The chain joins TRBV6-4 to TRBJ2-1; 12 nucleotides agree with TRBD1. Germline V gene lookup returns CDR1 MRHNA and CDR2 SNTAGT. V lost 4 bases to trimming and J lost 6 bases; unmatched junction nucleotides: 4. The CDR3 length is 15 residues. CDR3 nucleotides: TGTGCCAGCAGTGCGGGACAGGGGGCTGGCAATGAGCAGTTCTTC. Protein: CASSAGQGAGNEQFF.

The chain joins TRBV6-5 to TRBJ1-4; D is uncertain. CDR1 is MNHEY and CDR2 is SVGAGI in the germline V gene. Deletions cut 6 bases from V and 3 bases from J, with 5 bases between. The CDR3 runs 12 residues. The DNA for the CDR3 is TGTGCCAGCAGGTTCCCTAATGAAAAACTGTTTTTT. Translation gives CASRFPNEKLFF.

With regard to this clone: This sample also contains other DNA sequences that code for the same CDR3. The chain employs TRBV7-9 and TRBJ2-7; D is unresolved. CDR1 is SEHNR, CDR2 FQNEAQ, per germline (reference sequence). CDR3 size: 11 residues. Trimming stripped 6 bases from V and 2 bases from J, with 5 bases between. The CDR3 DNA follows: TGTGCCAGCAGTTCAACCTACGAGCAGTACTTC. As protein: CASSSTYEQYF.

J is TRBJ1-1 and V is TRBV27, with D possibly being TRBD1 (6 bases). The V end was cut by 6 bases, the J end by 6 bases, with 23 bases between. The length of the CDR3 is 16 residues. Germline CDR1 reads MNHEY; CDR2 reads SMNVEV (reference sequence). The chain's CDR3 is CASRTDRPPMGSEAFF. CDR3 sequence (DNA): TGTGCCAGCAGAACAGACAGGCCCCCTATGGGCTCTGAAGCTTTCTTT.